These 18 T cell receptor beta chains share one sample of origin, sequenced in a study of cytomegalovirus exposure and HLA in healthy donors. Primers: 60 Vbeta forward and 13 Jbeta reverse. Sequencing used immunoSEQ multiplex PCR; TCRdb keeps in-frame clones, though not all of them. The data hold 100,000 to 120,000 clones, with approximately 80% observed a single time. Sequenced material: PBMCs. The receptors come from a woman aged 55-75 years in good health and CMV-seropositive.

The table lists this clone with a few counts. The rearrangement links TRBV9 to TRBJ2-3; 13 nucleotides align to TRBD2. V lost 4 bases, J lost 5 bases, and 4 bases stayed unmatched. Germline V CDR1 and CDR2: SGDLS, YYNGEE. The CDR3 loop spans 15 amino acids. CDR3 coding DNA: TGTGCCAGCAGCACCCGACTAGCGGGAGGAGATACGCAGTATTTT. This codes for CASSTRLAGGDTQYF.

The CDR3 DNA is TGTGCCAGCAGTGGACAGGTTTTCTCCTACGAGCAGTACTTC. It translates to CASSGQVFSYEQYF. The rearrangement joins TRBV2 to TRBJ2-5; the D gene is possibly TRBD1 (6 bases). With the DNA end fitting TRBJ2-7 better, the J assignment may be wrong. The germline V gene has CDR1 SNHLY and CDR2 FYNNEI. CDR3 length equals 14 residues.

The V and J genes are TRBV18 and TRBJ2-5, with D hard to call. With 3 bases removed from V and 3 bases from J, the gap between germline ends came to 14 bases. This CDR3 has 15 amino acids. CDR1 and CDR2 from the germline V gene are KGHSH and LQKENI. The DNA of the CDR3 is TGTGCCAGCTCACCGTACGACGCGGTAAAAGAGACCCAGTACTTC. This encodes CASSPYDAVKETQYF.

The CDR3 DNA follows: TGTGCCAGCAGTTCAGAACAAATCGGACTAGCGGGGAACAATGAGCAGTTCTTC. It specifies CASSSEQIGLAGNNEQFF. The rearrangement uses TRBV27 and TRBJ2-1; 12 bases match TRBD2. This CDR3 has 18 residues. V shed 4 bases and J 5 bases; nucleotides not matched to a gene: 12. Germline V CDR1 and CDR2: MNHEY, SMNVEV (reference sequence).

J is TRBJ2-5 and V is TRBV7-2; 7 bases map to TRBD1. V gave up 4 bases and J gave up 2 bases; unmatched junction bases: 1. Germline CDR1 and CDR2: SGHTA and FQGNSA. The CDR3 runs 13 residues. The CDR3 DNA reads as TGTGCCAGCAGCTGGGGACAGCAAGAGACCCAGTACTTC. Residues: CASSWGQQETQYF.

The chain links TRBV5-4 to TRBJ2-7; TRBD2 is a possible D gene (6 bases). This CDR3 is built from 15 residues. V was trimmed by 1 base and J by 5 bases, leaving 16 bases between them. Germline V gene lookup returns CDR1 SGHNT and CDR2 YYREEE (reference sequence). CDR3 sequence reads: CASSLIPGSIHEQYF. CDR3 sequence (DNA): TGTGCCAGCAGCTTGATTCCCGGGAGTATACACGAGCAGTACTTC.

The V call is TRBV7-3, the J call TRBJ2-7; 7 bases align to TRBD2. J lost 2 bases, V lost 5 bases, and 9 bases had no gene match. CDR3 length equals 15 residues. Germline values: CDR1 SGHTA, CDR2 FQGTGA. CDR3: CASSHGGGLPYEQYF. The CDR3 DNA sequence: TGTGCCAGCAGCCACGGTGGGGGACTACCCTACGAGCAGTACTTC. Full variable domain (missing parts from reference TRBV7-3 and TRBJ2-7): GAGVSQTPSNKVTEKGKYVELRCDPISGHTALYWYRQSLGQGPEFLIYFQGTGAADDSGLPNDRFFAVRPEGSVSTLKIQRTERGDSAVYLCASSHGGGLPYEQYFGPGTRLTVT.

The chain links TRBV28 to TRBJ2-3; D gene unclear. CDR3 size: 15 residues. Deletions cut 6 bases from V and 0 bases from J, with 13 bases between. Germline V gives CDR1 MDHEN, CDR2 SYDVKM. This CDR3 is CASSILPSSTDTQYF. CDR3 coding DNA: TGTGCCAGCAGCATACTACCATCTAGCACAGATACGCAGTATTTT.

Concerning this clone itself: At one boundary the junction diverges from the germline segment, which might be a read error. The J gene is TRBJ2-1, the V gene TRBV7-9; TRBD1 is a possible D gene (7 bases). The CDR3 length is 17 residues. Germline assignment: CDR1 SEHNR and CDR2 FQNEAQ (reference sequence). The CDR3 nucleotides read TGTTCCAGCAGCTTTAGCGTTGGGGGCCCAGGGGGGAATGAGCAGTTCTTC. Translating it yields CSSSFSVGGPGGNEQFF.

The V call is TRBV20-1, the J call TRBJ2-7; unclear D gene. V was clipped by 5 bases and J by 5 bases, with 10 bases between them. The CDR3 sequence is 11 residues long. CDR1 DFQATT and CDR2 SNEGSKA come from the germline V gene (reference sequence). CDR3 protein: CSAAPRDEQYF. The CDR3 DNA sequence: TGCAGTGCTGCCCCTCGGGACGAGCAGTACTTC.

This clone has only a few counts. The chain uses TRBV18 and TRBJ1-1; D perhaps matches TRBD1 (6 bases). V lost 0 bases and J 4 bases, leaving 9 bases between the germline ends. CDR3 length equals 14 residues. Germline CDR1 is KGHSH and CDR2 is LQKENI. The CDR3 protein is CASSPPQGLTEAFF. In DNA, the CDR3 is TGTGCCAGCTCACCACCACAGGGCCTCACTGAAGCTTTCTTT.

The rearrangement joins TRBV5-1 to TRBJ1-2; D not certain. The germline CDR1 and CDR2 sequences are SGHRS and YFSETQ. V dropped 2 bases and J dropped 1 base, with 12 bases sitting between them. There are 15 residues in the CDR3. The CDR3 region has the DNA TGCGCCAGCAGCTTACCCCAGGAGGGTAACTATGGCTACACCTTC. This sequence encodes CASSLPQEGNYGYTF.

CDR3 amino acids: CASSEGVYGYTF. The CDR3 DNA reads as TGTGCCAGCAGTGAAGGCGTTTATGGCTACACCTTC. The chain carries TRBV6-1 and TRBJ1-2; no clear D. The CDR3 is 12 amino acids. Trimming shortened V by 1 base and J by 5 bases, and 5 bases separated the two germline ends. Germline lookup yields CDR1 MNHNS and CDR2 SASEGT.

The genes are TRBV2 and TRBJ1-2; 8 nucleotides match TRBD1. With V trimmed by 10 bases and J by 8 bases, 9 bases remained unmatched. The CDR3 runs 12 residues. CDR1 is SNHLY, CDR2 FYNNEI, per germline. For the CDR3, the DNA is TGTGCCACAGTTGGACAGGGTACAGGCTACACCTTC. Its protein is CATVGQGTGYTF.

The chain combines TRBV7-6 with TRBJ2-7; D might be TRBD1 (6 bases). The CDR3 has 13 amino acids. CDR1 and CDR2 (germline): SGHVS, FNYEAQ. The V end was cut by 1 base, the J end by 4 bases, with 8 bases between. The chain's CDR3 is CASSLDGTYEQYF. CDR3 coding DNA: TGTGCCAGCAGCTTAGACGGGACATACGAGCAGTACTTC. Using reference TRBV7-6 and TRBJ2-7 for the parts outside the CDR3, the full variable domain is GAGVSQSPRYKVTKRGQDVALRCDPISGHVSLYWYRQALGQGPEFLTYFNYEAQQDKSGLPNDRFSAERPEGSISTLTIQRTEQRDSAMYRCASSLDGTYEQYFGPGTRLTVT.

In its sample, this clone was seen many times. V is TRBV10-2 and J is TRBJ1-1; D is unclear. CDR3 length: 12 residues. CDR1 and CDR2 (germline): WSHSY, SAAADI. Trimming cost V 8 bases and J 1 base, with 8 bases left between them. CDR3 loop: CASSWANTEAFF. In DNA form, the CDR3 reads TGCGCCAGCTCGTGGGCGAACACTGAAGCTTTCTTT.

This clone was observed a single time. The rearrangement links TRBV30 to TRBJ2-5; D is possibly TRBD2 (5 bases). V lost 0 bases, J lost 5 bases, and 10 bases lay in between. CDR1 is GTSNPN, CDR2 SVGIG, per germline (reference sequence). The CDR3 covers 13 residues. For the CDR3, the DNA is TGTGCCTGGAGTGTTCGGGGTTGGGAGACCCAGTACTTC. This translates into CAWSVRGWETQYF.

The CDR3 region has the DNA TGCAGTGCTACCCGACAGCATGGCTACACCTTC. It translates to CSATRQHGYTF. The gene calls are TRBV20-1 and TRBJ1-2, with a possible D match to TRBD1 (5 bases). The CDR3 contains 11 residues. V was pared by 4 bases and J by 6 bases, with 9 bases between. Germline V gives CDR1 DFQATT, CDR2 SNEGSKA (reference sequence).